The rows below give T cell receptor beta chains drawn from one sample of a study of T cell repertoires in cytomegalovirus infection. These receptors' targets are unknown. Using its own MiXCR run on the reads, TCRdb lists one record per CDR3 protein. The table includes more than 20,000 distinct CDR3 sequences, 22% detected once. The starting material was CD8+ T cells from cultured PBMCs, obtained from culture after CMV antigen stimulation. The receptors derive from a human donor in good health (CMV status not recorded). Some clones in this sample may be carry-over from other donors' samples. The CDR3 runs from the conserved cysteine through the conserved F or W. Each record gives: CDR3 DNA, CDR3 protein, J gene, clone size, D gene, V gene. D genes are given only for firm matches. The listing skips clone size in some rows; elsewhere it reads once, few, many or a size class.

cdr3_nt: TGTGCCAGCAGCTTATGGAGGCCCCTAATGAACACTGAAGCTTTCTTT; cdr3_aa: CASSLWRPLMNTEAFF; j_call: TRBJ1-1; clone_size: NA; d_call: NA; v_call: TRBV11-2
cdr3_nt: TGTGCCAGCAGCTGGACAGGGGGCATAGAGCCCCAGCATTTT; cdr3_aa: CASSWTGGIEPQHF; j_call: TRBJ1-5; clone_size: few; d_call: TRBD1; v_call: TRBV12-3/TRBV12-4
cdr3_nt: TGTGCCAGCAGTCCCTCAGGGGGTACGCTCTCCTACGAGCAGTACTTC; cdr3_aa: CASSPSGGTLSYEQYF; j_call: TRBJ2-7; clone_size: NA; d_call: TRBD1; v_call: TRBV27
cdr3_nt: TGTGCCAGCAGCGCCACCTTCTTGGGACGTCAGCAGACCCAGTACTTC; cdr3_aa: CASSATFLGRQQTQYF; j_call: TRBJ2-5; clone_size: NA; d_call: NA; v_call: TRBV27
cdr3_nt: TGCGCCAGCAGCCAAGACACCGGGGAGCTGTTTTTT; cdr3_aa: CASSQDTGELFF; j_call: TRBJ2-2; clone_size: many; d_call: NA; v_call: TRBV4-1
cdr3_nt: TGCGCCAGCAGCCAAGATACCATAGTTGGTCGGACCGTCGAAGCGGAAACTGAAGCTTTCTTT; cdr3_aa: CASSQDTIVGRTVEAETEAFF; j_call: TRBJ1-1; clone_size: many; d_call: NA; v_call: TRBV4-3
cdr3_nt: TGCAGCGTTGCCAGTGGGACTCTCGCAGATACGCAGTATTTT; cdr3_aa: CSVASGTLADTQYF; j_call: TRBJ2-3; clone_size: many; d_call: NA; v_call: TRBV29-1
cdr3_nt: TGCAGTGCTAGAGACAGGATCCTCTCCTACGAGCAGTACTTC; cdr3_aa: CSARDRILSYEQYF; j_call: TRBJ2-7; clone_size: NA; d_call: NA; v_call: TRBV20-1
cdr3_nt: TGTGCCAGCAGCTTGAGGTCAGGGCCCGGGGGGGGGCCGCCCCAGCATTTT; cdr3_aa: CASSLRSGPGGGPPQHF; j_call: TRBJ1-5; clone_size: many; d_call: NA; v_call: TRBV7-2
cdr3_nt: TGTGCCAGCAGTTACGCTAATCTAAACACTGAAGCTTTCTTT; cdr3_aa: CASSYANLNTEAFF; j_call: TRBJ1-1; clone_size: NA; d_call: NA; v_call: TRBV6-2/TRBV6-3
cdr3_nt: TGTGCCAGCAGTGAAGCGCTCGGCAGTAATCAGCCCCAGCATTTT; cdr3_aa: CASSEALGSNQPQHF; j_call: TRBJ1-5; clone_size: NA; d_call: NA; v_call: TRBV6-1
cdr3_nt: TGTGCCAGCAGCCCCCTGGGCGGGGGGCATGAGGATACGCAGTATTTT; cdr3_aa: CASSPLGGGHEDTQYF; j_call: TRBJ2-3; clone_size: many; d_call: TRBD2; v_call: TRBV7-2
cdr3_nt: TGTGCCAGCAGTTCAGCGGGGTTCACCCACTATGGCTACACCTTC; cdr3_aa: CASSSAGFTHYGYTF; j_call: TRBJ1-2; clone_size: NA; d_call: NA; v_call: TRBV6-1
cdr3_nt: TGTGCCAGCAGCTTGGTGGCCTCACCCACCGGGGAGCTGTTTTTT; cdr3_aa: CASSLVASPTGELFF; j_call: TRBJ2-2; clone_size: few; d_call: NA; v_call: TRBV5-4
cdr3_nt: TGTGCCATCAGTGGGTACTCGTCGACAGGTCAAGAGACCCAGTACTTC; cdr3_aa: CAISGYSSTGQETQYF; j_call: TRBJ2-5; clone_size: few; d_call: NA; v_call: TRBV10-3
cdr3_nt: TGTGCCAGCAGCTCCCGGGGGTCCTACAATGAGCAGTTCTTC; cdr3_aa: CASSSRGSYNEQFF; j_call: TRBJ2-1; clone_size: many; d_call: NA; v_call: TRBV7-2
cdr3_nt: TGTGCCAGCAGCTTAAGGACAGATGTCTACAATGAGCAGTTCTTC; cdr3_aa: CASSLRTDVYNEQFF; j_call: TRBJ2-1; clone_size: medium-sized; d_call: NA; v_call: TRBV7-9
cdr3_nt: TGCGCCAGCAGCTGGGCTCCCGGGACTACCACCTACGAGCAGTACTTC; cdr3_aa: CASSWAPGTTTYEQYF; j_call: TRBJ2-7; clone_size: few; d_call: TRBD2; v_call: TRBV5-1
cdr3_nt: TGTGCCAGCAGCCATCCGGGGACAGGAGACTACGAGCAGTACTTC; cdr3_aa: CASSHPGTGDYEQYF; j_call: TRBJ2-7; clone_size: few; d_call: TRBD1; v_call: TRBV7-9
cdr3_nt: TGTGCCAGCAGTTACTCTTTATGGGACAGGGGTGATCAGCCCCAGCATTTT; cdr3_aa: CASSYSLWDRGDQPQHF; j_call: TRBJ1-5; clone_size: NA; d_call: TRBD1; v_call: TRBV6-6
cdr3_nt: TGTGCCAGCAGCTTGGCGGGACAAGGGATCTCTGGGGCCAACGTCCTGACTTTC; cdr3_aa: CASSLAGQGISGANVLTF; j_call: TRBJ2-6; clone_size: many; d_call: NA; v_call: TRBV7-2
cdr3_nt: TGTGCCAGCAGCTTAGGGCAGAATGGAAACACCATATATTTT; cdr3_aa: CASSLGQNGNTIYF; j_call: TRBJ1-3; clone_size: NA; d_call: NA; v_call: TRBV7-3
cdr3_nt: TGTGCCAGCAGTTACTCGACCGAGACCCAGTACTTC; cdr3_aa: CASSYSTETQYF; j_call: TRBJ2-5; clone_size: many; d_call: NA; v_call: TRBV6-2/TRBV6-3
cdr3_nt: TGTGCCAGCAGCTTAGATACAGGGGCTGGAAACACCATATATTTT; cdr3_aa: CASSLDTGAGNTIYF; j_call: TRBJ1-3; clone_size: NA; d_call: TRBD1; v_call: TRBV7-3
cdr3_nt: TGTGCCAGCAGATCCGTCGCCCGGACAGGGATGTTCACTGAAGCTTTCTTT; cdr3_aa: CASRSVARTGMFTEAFF; j_call: TRBJ1-1; clone_size: few; d_call: TRBD1; v_call: TRBV6-2/TRBV6-3
cdr3_nt: TGTGCCAGCAGCCCCGGGGGGTTTGGTCAGCCCCAGCATTTT; cdr3_aa: CASSPGGFGQPQHF; j_call: TRBJ1-5; clone_size: many; d_call: NA; v_call: TRBV7-9
cdr3_nt: TGTGCCAGCAGTTTATACAGGGGGCTCAATCAGCCCCAGCATTTT; cdr3_aa: CASSLYRGLNQPQHF; j_call: TRBJ1-5; clone_size: many; d_call: TRBD1; v_call: TRBV28
cdr3_nt: TGTGCCATCAGTGGGACAGGGAGCCCCAATTCACCCCTCCACTTT; cdr3_aa: CAISGTGSPNSPLHF; j_call: TRBJ1-6; clone_size: NA; d_call: TRBD1; v_call: TRBV10-3
cdr3_nt: TGTGCCAGCAGTGAAGCGGGAGGGGAGTTCTACGAGCAGTACTTC; cdr3_aa: CASSEAGGEFYEQYF; j_call: TRBJ2-7; clone_size: NA; d_call: TRBD2; v_call: TRBV6-1
cdr3_nt: TGTGCCAGCAGCTCGGGACGGTATGGCAATGAGCAGTTCTTC; cdr3_aa: CASSSGRYGNEQFF; j_call: TRBJ2-1; clone_size: NA; d_call: NA; v_call: TRBV5-4
cdr3_nt: TGTGCCAGCAGCCTTGCGTCTCATAACCGTGGACAGGCCTGGGATGGCTACACCTTC; cdr3_aa: CASSLASHNRGQAWDGYTF; j_call: TRBJ1-2; clone_size: many; d_call: TRBD1; v_call: TRBV7-6
cdr3_nt: TGTGCCAGCGGAAACCCAGTGGGCATGGGTAGCAATCAGCCCCAGCATTTT; cdr3_aa: CASGNPVGMGSNQPQHF; j_call: TRBJ1-5; clone_size: many; d_call: NA; v_call: TRBV28
cdr3_nt: TGTGCCAGCAGCGCCGACAGGGCCTACGAGCAGTACTTC; cdr3_aa: CASSADRAYEQYF; j_call: TRBJ2-7; clone_size: many; d_call: TRBD1; v_call: TRBV7-2
cdr3_nt: TGCGCCAGCAGCCCCGAAGGTCAGGGCCGGGAGACCCAGTACTTC; cdr3_aa: CASSPEGQGRETQYF; j_call: TRBJ2-5; clone_size: many; d_call: NA; v_call: TRBV4-1
cdr3_nt: TGTGCCAGCAGCTTAGATTCGGTGGGTGAGCAGTTCTTC; cdr3_aa: CASSLDSVGEQFF; j_call: TRBJ2-1; clone_size: many; d_call: NA; v_call: TRBV11-1
cdr3_nt: TGTGCCAGCAGCGCGGACTACCTCAGCACAGATACGCAGTATTTT; cdr3_aa: CASSADYLSTDTQYF; j_call: TRBJ2-3; clone_size: many; d_call: NA; v_call: TRBV7-2
cdr3_nt: TGTGCCACCAGTGACCTCGACAGCACAGATACGCAGTATTTT; cdr3_aa: CATSDLDSTDTQYF; j_call: TRBJ2-3; clone_size: NA; d_call: NA; v_call: TRBV24-1